The next 26 T cell receptor beta chains were all read from a single sample in a study of blood T cell repertoires in COVID-19. Assay: immunoSEQ multiplex PCR; the TCRdb copy retains only in-frame clones and omits some. The sample contains just over 300,000 clones, over 75% of which appear only once. The specimen was PBMCs or T cells enriched from blood (not recorded which). Every receptor here comes from a man aged 25-45 years who had recovered from COVID-19.

V is TRBV25-1 and J is TRBJ2-4; D unclear. Germline V CDR1 and CDR2: MGHDK, SYGVNS. The CDR3 contains 13 residues. V lost 2 bases and J 8 bases, leaving 10 bases between the germline ends. The CDR3 loop is CASSEGLADIQYF. As DNA, the CDR3 is TGTGCCAGCAGTGAAGGGTTAGCTGACATTCAGTACTTC.

Ten or more counts support this clone. V is TRBV7-9 and J is TRBJ2-7; 8 positions agree with TRBD1. J lost 3 bases, V lost 4 bases, and 11 bases had no gene match. Germline CDR1 SEHNR, CDR2 FQNEAQ (reference sequence). The CDR3 has 16 amino acids. CDR3 in amino acids: CASSSPVTGVNYEQYF. In DNA form, the CDR3 reads TGTGCCAGCAGCTCCCCAGTGACAGGGGTAAACTACGAGCAGTACTTC.

The CDR3 region has the DNA TGCGCCAGCAGCGAGGGGACAGGGGTTTCACCCCTCCACTTT. Translating gives CASSEGTGVSPLHF. The chain joins TRBV5-1 to TRBJ1-6; TRBD1 matches at 10 bases. V lost 4 bases, J lost 9 bases, and 4 bases stayed unmatched. Germline V gene lookup returns CDR1 SGHRS and CDR2 YFSETQ. CDR3 length equals 14 residues.

The J gene is TRBJ1-4, the V gene TRBV30; TRBD1 matches at 7 bases. This CDR3 spans 14 amino acids. The V segment lost 3 bases and the J segment 8 bases; nucleotides outside the gene matches: 9. Germline V gene lookup returns CDR1 GTSNPN and CDR2 SVGIG (reference sequence). CDR3 protein: CAWSVQGGGEKLFF. For the CDR3, the DNA is TGTGCCTGGAGCGTCCAGGGGGGTGGGGAAAAACTGTTTTTT.

This clone was counted between two and nine times. This chain connects TRBV2 to TRBJ1-5; D is possibly TRBD1 (6 bases). This CDR3 contains 13 residues. V shed 4 bases and J shed 9 bases, with 13 bases lying between them. From germline, CDR1 is SNHLY and CDR2 FYNNEI. This chain's CDR3 is CASSADRELPQHF. The DNA of the CDR3 is TGTGCCAGCAGTGCGGACAGAGAATTGCCCCAGCATTTT.

Concerning this clone itself: This CDR3 is also generated by other DNA sequences in the sample. V and J are TRBV29-1 and TRBJ2-1, with 11 bases fitting TRBD2. Losses at the gene ends were 8 bases for V and 3 bases for J; bases not matched to a gene: 6. Germline CDR1 reads SQVTM; CDR2 reads ANQGSEA. The CDR3 totals 14 residues. The CDR3 reads CSSGGTSGYNEQFF. Written as DNA, the CDR3 is TGCAGCTCAGGGGGGACTAGCGGCTACAATGAGCAGTTCTTC.

This clone was seen just once. This chain joins TRBV2 and TRBJ1-2; no clear D gene. Germline V CDR1 and CDR2: SNHLY, FYNNEI. The CDR3 has 13 residues. Trimming pared 7 bases from V and 6 bases from J, leaving 15 bases between. CDR3 nucleotide sequence: TGTGCCAGCACCGGTCCAGGAGGGAATGGCTACACCTTC. Protein product: CASTGPGGNGYTF.

The chain has TRBV18 and TRBJ1-1; 7 bases match TRBD1. This CDR3 has 14 amino acids. CDR1 and CDR2 (germline): KGHSH, LQKENI. V lost 8 bases to trimming and J lost 2 bases; unmatched junction nucleotides: 8. The CDR3 here is CASTRDSDNTEAFF. The CDR3 DNA reads TGTGCCAGCACTCGGGACAGTGATAACACTGAAGCTTTCTTT.

This clone has only one observation. J is TRBJ1-2 and V is TRBV10-1; the D is unclear. Trimming cost V 0 bases and J 7 bases, with 12 bases left between them. CDR1 WNHNN and CDR2 SYGVQD come from the germline V gene (reference sequence). CDR3 length: 14 residues. The CDR3 reads CASSESGRPVGYTF. CDR3 nucleotides: TGCGCCAGCAGTGAGTCGGGCAGGCCGGTTGGCTACACCTTC.

The V and J genes are TRBV27 and TRBJ1-1; possibly TRBD1 for D (5 bases). Germline-derived CDR1 and CDR2 are MNHEY and SMNVEV (reference sequence). This CDR3 is 10 amino acids long. V lost 8 bases and J 6 bases, leaving 7 bases between the germline ends. This CDR3 reads CASGTSEAFF. In DNA, the CDR3 is TGTGCCAGCGGGACTTCTGAAGCTTTCTTT.

In its sample, this clone was seen once. V usage is TRBV7-9 and J usage is TRBJ2-3; TRBD2 aligns across 7 bases. The germline gives CDR1 SEHNR, CDR2 FQNEAQ (reference sequence). Losses at the gene ends were 0 bases for V and 2 bases for J; bases not matched to a gene: 2. This CDR3 comprises 15 residues. The CDR3 nucleotides are TGTGCCAGCAGCTTAGCGGGAGGGTACACAGATACGCAGTATTTT. Encoded protein: CASSLAGGYTDTQYF.

This chain uses TRBV5-1 with TRBJ2-3; TRBD1 matches 10 bases. Per germline, CDR1 SGHRS and CDR2 YFSETQ. The CDR3 has 14 amino acids. The V segment lost 4 bases and the J segment 5 bases; nucleotides outside the gene matches: 4. In DNA, the CDR3 is TGCGCCAGCAGCGGACAGGGGGACGGAGATACGCAGTATTTT. Translating it yields CASSGQGDGDTQYF.

The CDR3 protein is CASSLNGGADTQYF. The CDR3 DNA reads as TGTGCCAGCAGCTTAAATGGCGGGGCAGATACGCAGTATTTT. J is TRBJ2-3 and V is TRBV11-3; D may be TRBD2 (6 bases). This CDR3 comprises 14 residues. V was trimmed by 2 bases and J by 4 bases, leaving 10 bases between them. Germline lookup yields CDR1 SGHNT and CDR2 YENEEA. Complete variable domain (other parts from reference TRBV11-3 and TRBJ2-3): EAGVVQSPRYKIIEKKQPVAFWCNPISGHNTLYWYLQNLGQGPELLIRYENEEAVDDSQLPKDRFSAERLKGVDSTLKIQPAELGDSAVYLCASSLNGGADTQYFGPGTRLTVL.

This clone was observed a few times. This chain connects TRBV11-3 to TRBJ1-6; 7 nucleotides align to TRBD1. This CDR3 is built from 15 residues. Germline V gene data show CDR1 as SGHNT and CDR2 as YENEEA. J was trimmed by 5 bases and V by 7 bases; bases with no gene match: 8. CDR3 DNA: TGTGCCAGCACCCTACAGGGGATCGATAATTCACCCCTCCACTTT. Encoded protein: CASTLQGIDNSPLHF.

The rearrangement uses TRBV5-1 and TRBJ1-2, with 7 bases aligning to TRBD1. The CDR3 runs 14 residues. After removal of 2 bases from V and 4 bases from J, the junction contained 5 bases not matched to a gene. Per germline, CDR1 SGHRS and CDR2 YFSETQ. The CDR3 DNA is TGCGCCAGCAGCTTCAGGGGGGCCGTCTATGGCTACACCTTC. Its protein is CASSFRGAVYGYTF. The whole variable domain, remainder taken from reference TRBV5-1 and TRBJ1-2, is KAGVTQTPRYLIKTRGQQVTLSCSPISGHRSVSWYQQTPGQGLQFLFEYFSETQRNKGNFPGRFSGRQFSNSRSEMNVSTLELGDSALYLCASSFRGAVYGYTFGSGTRLTVV.

V and J are TRBV3-1 (or the pseudogene TRBV3-2) and TRBJ2-2, with 7 bases aligning to TRBD1. Germline values: CDR1 LGHDT, CDR2 YNNKEL (reference sequence). V shed 9 bases and J 4 bases; nucleotides not matched to a gene: 8. This CDR3 is built from 14 residues. CDR3 nucleotides: TGTGCCAGTGGTCGGGACAGCCCCACCGGGGAGCTGTTTTTT. Amino acid sequence: CASGRDSPTGELFF.

This sequence joins TRBV29-1 and TRBJ2-1; 11 bases line up with TRBD2. Germline CDR1 and CDR2: SQVTM and ANQGSEA. V trimming: 3 bases; J trimming: 7 bases; junction bases outside the gene matches: 2. The CDR3 runs 13 residues. CDR3 sequence (DNA): TGCAGCGTTGATAGGACTAGCGGGAATGAGCAGTTCTTC. Translating gives CSVDRTSGNEQFF.

This clone was detected once. The rearrangement joins TRBV13 to TRBJ2-2; 9 bases agree with TRBD1. The CDR3 has 17 amino acids. Trimming removed 1 base from V and 2 bases from J; junction bases left unmatched: 5. Germline V gives CDR1 PRHDT, CDR2 FYEKMQ (reference sequence). The CDR3: CASSLVSGQGNTGELFF. The CDR3 DNA reads TGTGCCAGCAGCTTAGTTTCGGGACAGGGAAACACCGGGGAGCTGTTTTTT.

The chain carries TRBV12-3 or TRBV12-4 and TRBJ2-3; D is ambiguous. The CDR3 runs 11 residues. V was cut by 4 bases and J by 6 bases, with 5 bases left in between. The DNA of the CDR3 is TGTGCCAGCAGTTCAATGGATACGCAGTATTTT. It specifies CASSSMDTQYF.

The rearrangement uses TRBV19 and TRBJ2-1, with 11 bases that match TRBD2. Germline CDR1 reads LNHDA; CDR2 reads SQIVND (reference sequence). The CDR3 is 15 amino acids. The V gene end was trimmed by 9 bases and the J gene end by 0 bases; junction bases not matched to a gene: 4. The CDR3 sequence: CASSSGRSSYNEQFF. The CDR3, as DNA: TGTGCCAGCTCTAGCGGGAGGAGCTCCTACAATGAGCAGTTCTTC.

The rearrangement joins TRBV21-1 to TRBJ2-1; TRBD2, as called in the table, went unchecked against the DNA. TRBV21-1 is shown as a pseudogene. CDR3 length equals 19 residues. CDR3 coding DNA: TGTGCCAGCAGCAGTAAAGGGACTAGCGGGAGTGTAGCATACAATGAGCAGTTCTTC. Residues: CASSSKGTSGSVAYNEQFF.

The chain joins TRBV11-2 to TRBJ2-1; TRBD2 aligns across 9 bases. V lost 1 base and J lost 9; bases outside the gene matches: 7. In germline, CDR1 is SGHAT, CDR2 FQNNGV. The CDR3 is made up of 15 amino acids. CDR3 region: CASSLGRGGQGEQFF. For the CDR3, the DNA is TGTGCCAGCAGCTTAGGGCGGGGGGGCCAAGGTGAGCAGTTCTTC.

This clone has more than one count but fewer than ten. V and J are TRBV11-3 and TRBJ2-1, with D perhaps matching TRBD2 (6 bases). Trimming took off 4 bases at V and 0 bases at J, with 13 bases between the two ends. Germline loops: CDR1 SGHNT, CDR2 YENEEA. This CDR3 is 16 amino acids long. The CDR3 coding sequence is TGTGCCAGCAGCTCCTTAGCGGTAAGCTCCTACAATGAGCAGTTCTTC. Its translation: CASSSLAVSSYNEQFF.

The chain uses TRBV11-2 and TRBJ2-1; D not certain. The CDR3 covers 15 residues. V lost 1 base and J 6 bases, leaving 13 bases between the germline ends. CDR1 is SGHAT and CDR2 is FQNNGV in the germline V gene. The CDR3 here is CASSLAFATTNEQFF. DNA of the CDR3: TGTGCCAGCAGCTTAGCCTTCGCCACTACCAATGAGCAGTTCTTC.

The chain employs TRBV11-2 and TRBJ2-2; 7 bases match TRBD1. The ends lost 5 bases at V and 8 bases at J; junction bases unmatched: 8. Germline V gives CDR1 SGHAT, CDR2 FQNNGV. This CDR3 has 14 amino acids. The chain's CDR3 is CASSPIRGRGELFF. The DNA of the CDR3 is TGTGCCAGCAGCCCCATTAGGGGGCGAGGGGAGCTGTTTTTT.

V usage is TRBV4-1 and J usage is TRBJ1-6; TRBD1 matches at 8 bases. The germline CDR1 and CDR2 sequences are MGHRA and YSYEKL. V shed 1 base, J shed 10 bases, and the junction held 6 bases outside the gene matches. This CDR3 region has 15 residues. The CDR3 region is CASSQGTGPVSPLHF. The CDR3 DNA is TGCGCCAGCAGCCAAGGGACAGGGCCTGTATCACCCCTCCACTTT.